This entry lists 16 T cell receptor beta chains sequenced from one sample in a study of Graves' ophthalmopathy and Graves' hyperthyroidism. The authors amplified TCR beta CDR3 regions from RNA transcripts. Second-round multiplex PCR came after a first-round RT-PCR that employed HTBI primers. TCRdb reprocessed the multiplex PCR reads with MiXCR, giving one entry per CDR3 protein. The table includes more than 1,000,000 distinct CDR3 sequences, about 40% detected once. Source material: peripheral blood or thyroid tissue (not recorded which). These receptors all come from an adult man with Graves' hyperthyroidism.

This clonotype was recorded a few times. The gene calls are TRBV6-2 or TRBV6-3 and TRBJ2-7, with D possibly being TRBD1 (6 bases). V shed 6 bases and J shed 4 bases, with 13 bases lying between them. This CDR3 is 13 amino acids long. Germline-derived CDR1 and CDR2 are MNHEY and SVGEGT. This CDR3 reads CASRRDMRYEQYF. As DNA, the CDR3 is TGTGCCAGCAGGAGGGACATGAGATACGAGCAGTACTTC.

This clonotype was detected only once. DNA of the CDR3: TGTGCCAGCAGTCCAGCGGGAGTCAGAGAGACCCAGTACTTC. Its translation: CASSPAGVRETQYF. The chain recombines TRBV2 with TRBJ2-5; 8 bases map to TRBD2. The V segment lost 5 bases and the J segment 4 bases; nucleotides outside the gene matches: 6. The V gene's germline CDR1 is SNHLY and CDR2 FYNNEI. The length of the CDR3 is 14 residues.

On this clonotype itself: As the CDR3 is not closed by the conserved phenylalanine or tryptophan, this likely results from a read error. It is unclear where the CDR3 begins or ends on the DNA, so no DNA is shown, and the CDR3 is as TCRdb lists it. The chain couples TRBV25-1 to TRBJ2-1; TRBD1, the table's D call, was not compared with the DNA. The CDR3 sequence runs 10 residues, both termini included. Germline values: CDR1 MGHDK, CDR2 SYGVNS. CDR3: CASSLGSGLY.

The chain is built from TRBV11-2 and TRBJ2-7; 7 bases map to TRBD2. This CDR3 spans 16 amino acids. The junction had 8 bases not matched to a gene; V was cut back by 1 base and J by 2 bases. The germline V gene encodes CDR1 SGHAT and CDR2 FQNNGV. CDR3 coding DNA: TGTGCCAGCAGCTTAGCATTTTTTGGGACTACCTACGAGCAGTACTTC. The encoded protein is CASSLAFFGTTYEQYF.

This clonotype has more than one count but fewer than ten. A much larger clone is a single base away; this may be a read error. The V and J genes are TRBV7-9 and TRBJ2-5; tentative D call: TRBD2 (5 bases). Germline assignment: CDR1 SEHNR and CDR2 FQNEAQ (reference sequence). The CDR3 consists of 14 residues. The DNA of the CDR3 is TGTGCCAGCAGCCTCCCGGGATCCCCAGAGGCCCAGTACTTC. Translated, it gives CASSLPGSPEAQYF.

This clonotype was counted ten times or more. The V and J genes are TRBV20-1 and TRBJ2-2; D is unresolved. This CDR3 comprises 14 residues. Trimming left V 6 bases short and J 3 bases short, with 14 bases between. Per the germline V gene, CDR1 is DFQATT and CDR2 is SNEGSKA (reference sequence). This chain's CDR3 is CSALRPPYTGELFF. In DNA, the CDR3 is TGCAGTGCCCTCCGCCCGCCGTACACCGGGGAGCTGTTTTTT.

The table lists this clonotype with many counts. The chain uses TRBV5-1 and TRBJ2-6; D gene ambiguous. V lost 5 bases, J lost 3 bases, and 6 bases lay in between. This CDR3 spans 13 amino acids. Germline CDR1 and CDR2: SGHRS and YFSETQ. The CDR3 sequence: CASRSGGANVLTF. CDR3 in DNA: TGCGCCAGCAGGAGTGGTGGGGCCAACGTCCTGACTTTC.

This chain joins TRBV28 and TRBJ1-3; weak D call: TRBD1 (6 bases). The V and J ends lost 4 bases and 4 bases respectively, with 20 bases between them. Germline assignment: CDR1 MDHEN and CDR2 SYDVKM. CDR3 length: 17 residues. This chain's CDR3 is CASSSLPGQSGGNTIYF. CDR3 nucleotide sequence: TGTGCCAGCAGTTCACTTCCTGGACAGTCAGGCGGAAACACCATATATTTT.

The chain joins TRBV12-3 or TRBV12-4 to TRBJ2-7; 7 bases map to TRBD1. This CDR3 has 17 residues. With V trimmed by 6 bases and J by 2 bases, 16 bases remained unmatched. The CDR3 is CASSLSNRGKGTYEQYF. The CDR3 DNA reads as TGTGCCAGCAGCTTGTCCAACAGGGGTAAAGGAACCTACGAGCAGTACTTC.

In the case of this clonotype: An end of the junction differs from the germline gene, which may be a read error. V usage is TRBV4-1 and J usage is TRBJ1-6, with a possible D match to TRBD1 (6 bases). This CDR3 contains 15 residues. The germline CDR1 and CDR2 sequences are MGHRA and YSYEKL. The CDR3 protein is CASSQDGQINSPPHF. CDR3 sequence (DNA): TGTGCCAGCAGCCAAGATGGACAGATTAATTCACCCCCCCACTTT.

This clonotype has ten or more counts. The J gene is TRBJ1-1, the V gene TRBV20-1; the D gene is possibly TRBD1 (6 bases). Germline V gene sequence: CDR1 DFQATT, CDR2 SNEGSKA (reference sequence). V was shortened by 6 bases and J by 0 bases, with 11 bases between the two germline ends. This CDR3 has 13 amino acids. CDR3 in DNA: TGCAGTGCCCTTGGACAGATGAACACTGAAGCTTTCTTT. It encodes CSALGQMNTEAFF.

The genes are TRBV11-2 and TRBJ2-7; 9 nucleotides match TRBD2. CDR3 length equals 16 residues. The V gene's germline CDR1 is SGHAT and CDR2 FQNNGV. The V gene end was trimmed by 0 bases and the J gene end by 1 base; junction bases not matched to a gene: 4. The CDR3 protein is CASSLDAGGGSYEQYF. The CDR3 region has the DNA TGTGCCAGCAGCTTAGATGCGGGAGGGGGATCCTACGAGCAGTACTTC.

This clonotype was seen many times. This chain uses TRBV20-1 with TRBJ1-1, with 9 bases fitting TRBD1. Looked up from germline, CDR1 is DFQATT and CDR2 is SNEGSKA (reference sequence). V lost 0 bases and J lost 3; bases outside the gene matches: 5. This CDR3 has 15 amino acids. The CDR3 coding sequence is TGCAGTGCTAGAGACCCACAGGGGGCAGACACTGAAGCTTTCTTT. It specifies CSARDPQGADTEAFF.

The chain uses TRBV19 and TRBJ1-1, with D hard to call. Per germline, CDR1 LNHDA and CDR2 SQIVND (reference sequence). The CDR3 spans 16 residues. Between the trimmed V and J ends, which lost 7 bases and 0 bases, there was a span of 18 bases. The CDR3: CASIPGGRGMNTEAFF. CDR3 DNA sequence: TGTGCCAGTATCCCCGGCGGACGGGGAATGAACACTGAAGCTTTCTTT.

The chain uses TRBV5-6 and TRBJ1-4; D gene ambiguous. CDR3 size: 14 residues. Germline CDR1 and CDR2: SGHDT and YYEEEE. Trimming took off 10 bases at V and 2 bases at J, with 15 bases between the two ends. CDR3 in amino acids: CAWSASQTNEKLFF. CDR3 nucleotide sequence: TGTGCCTGGAGTGCGTCTCAGACTAATGAAAAACTGTTTTTT.

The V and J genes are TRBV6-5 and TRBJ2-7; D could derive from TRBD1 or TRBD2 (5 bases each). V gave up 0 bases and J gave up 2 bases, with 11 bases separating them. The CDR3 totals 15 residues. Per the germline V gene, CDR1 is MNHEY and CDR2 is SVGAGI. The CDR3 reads CASSYSFLGAYEQYF. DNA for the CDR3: TGTGCCAGCAGTTACTCGTTTTTGGGGGCCTACGAGCAGTACTTC.